Shown below are 22 T cell receptor beta chains from a single sample sequenced in a study of T cells expressing NK-cell markers. TCRdb reprocessed the 5' RACE reads and stores each CDR3 protein as one record, lacking DNA. Its table lists some 600,000 distinct CDR3 sequences. What was sequenced was blood T cells: a sorted CD56 or NKG2C T cell subset, CD4+ or CD8+ T cells, or bulk PBMC T cells (not recorded which). All receptors derive from a man in his late teens or twenties in good health.

The chain has TRBV6-5 and TRBJ1-2; the D call from TCRdb, TRBD1, cannot be confirmed without DNA. Per the germline V gene, CDR1 is MNHEY and CDR2 is SVGAGI. The length of the CDR3 is 15 residues. The CDR3 spells CASSQEPGARYGYTF.

V usage is TRBV7-9 and J usage is TRBJ1-3; lacking DNA, the TRBD1 call made by TCRdb goes unchecked. This CDR3 contains 16 residues. In germline, CDR1 is SEHNR, CDR2 FQNEAQ (reference sequence). CDR3 region: CASSLPRTKQGNTIYF.

The chain employs TRBV7-2 and TRBJ1-4; as DNA is missing, the TRBD1 call by TCRdb cannot be tested. CDR1 and CDR2 (germline): SGHTA, FQGNSA. CDR3 length: 13 residues. The CDR3 sequence: CASSPGGRRIVFF. Looking up the rest from reference TRBV7-2 and TRBJ1-4 gives the full variable domain: GAGVSQSPSNKVTEKGKDVELRCDPISGHTALYWYRQSLGQGLEFLIYFQGNSAPDKSGLPSDRFSAERTGGSVSTLTIQRTQQEDSAVYLCASSPGGRRIVFFGSGTQLSVL.

The chain combines TRBV4-3 with TRBJ2-6. This CDR3 spans 16 amino acids. From germline, CDR1 is LGHNA and CDR2 YSLEER. The CDR3 loop reads CASSLFPVGGANVLTF.

The chain couples TRBV25-1 to TRBJ1-6; TCRdb's D call of TRBD1 is untestable without DNA. The germline gives CDR1 MGHDK, CDR2 SYGVNS. The CDR3 totals 15 residues. CDR3: CASSDSRTGDSPLHF.

The chain joins TRBV29-1 to TRBJ2-7; TCRdb's assignment of TRBD2 cannot be checked, as there is no DNA. Per the germline V gene, CDR1 is SQVTM and CDR2 is ANQGSEA. The CDR3 covers 12 residues. CDR3 in amino acids: CSVRRGPNEQYF.

This chain connects TRBV25-1 to TRBJ1-2. This CDR3 has 13 residues. Germline V gene sequence: CDR1 MGHDK, CDR2 SYGVNS. CDR3 region: CASTGHINYGYTF.

CDR3 sequence reads: CASSLTVVPDTQYF. The chain carries TRBV28 and TRBJ2-3. The CDR3 spans 14 residues. Germline V gene sequence: CDR1 MDHEN, CDR2 SYDVKM.

The rearrangement joins TRBV5-6 to TRBJ2-3; TCRdb's D call, TRBD2, is unchecked because there is no DNA. CDR3 length: 17 residues. Germline V gene data show CDR1 as SGHDT and CDR2 as YYEEEE. The CDR3 here is CASSFRLAGRPTDTQYF.

The CDR3 reads CAISATSGSTDTQYF. The chain recombines TRBV10-3 with TRBJ2-3; the D call from TCRdb, TRBD2, cannot be confirmed without DNA. The germline CDR1 and CDR2 sequences are ENHRY and SYGVKD. The CDR3 spans 15 residues.

This chain connects TRBV6-2 or TRBV6-3 to TRBJ2-2; without DNA, the TCRdb call of TRBD2 cannot be checked. In germline, CDR1 is MNHEY, CDR2 SVGEGT. The CDR3 has 15 residues. The CDR3 is CASSYAGSGTGELFF.

V and J are TRBV28 and TRBJ2-5. The germline V gene has CDR1 MDHEN and CDR2 SYDVKM. The CDR3 runs to 15 residues. CDR3 sequence reads: CASSRSWVEKETQYF.

The J gene is TRBJ2-3, the V gene TRBV12-3 or TRBV12-4; TCRdb indicates TRBD1, and absent DNA this call remains unverified. The CDR3 totals 13 residues. CDR3 in amino acids: CASRRGRSDTQYF.

The V call is TRBV5-1, the J call TRBJ2-5; TCRdb outputs TRBD1, but without DNA this stays unchecked. This CDR3 comprises 16 residues. The germline V gene encodes CDR1 SGHRS and CDR2 YFSETQ. The CDR3 sequence: CASSPGLLDSQETQYF.

The chain is built from TRBV6-5 and TRBJ1-1; the TCRdb D gene call, TRBD1, has no DNA to confirm it. The germline V gene has CDR1 MNHEY and CDR2 SVGAGI. This CDR3 is 14 amino acids long. The CDR3: CASRVGGQNTEAFF.

The V gene is TRBV4-2, the J gene TRBJ2-3; as DNA is missing, the TRBD2 call by TCRdb cannot be tested. This CDR3 has 21 residues. CDR1 is LGHNA, CDR2 YNFKEQ, per germline. The CDR3 sequence: CASSQEGTSGLAGGYRDTQYF.

The V gene is TRBV12-3 or TRBV12-4, the J gene TRBJ2-1. The CDR3 spans 15 residues. The CDR3 loop reads CASSSVGGGYSEQFF.

The CDR3 loop is CSAFSPLSQPQHF. V gene TRBV20-1 combines with J gene TRBJ1-5; TCRdb's D gene call, TRBD1, goes unchecked for lack of DNA. The germline V gene encodes CDR1 DFQATT and CDR2 SNEGSKA (reference sequence). CDR3 length equals 13 residues.

The V and J genes are TRBV24-1 and TRBJ2-6; absent DNA, TCRdb's TRBD1 call cannot be checked. CDR3 size: 18 residues. Germline V gene lookup returns CDR1 KGHDR and CDR2 SFDVKD. The CDR3 sequence is CATSDPRGGSSGANVLTF.

The rearrangement links TRBV7-6 to TRBJ1-1. The germline V gene encodes CDR1 SGHVS and CDR2 FNYEAQ. This CDR3 comprises 15 residues. CDR3 sequence: CASSPLYAIDTEAFF.

This chain joins TRBV12-3 or TRBV12-4 and TRBJ2-5; TCRdb reports TRBD1, a call that lacks DNA to check it against. This CDR3 has 15 residues. The CDR3 spells CASCPGPPYQETQYF.

CDR3 sequence: CASSLNWVSPLHF. The chain couples TRBV5-5 to TRBJ1-6. Germline CDR1 is SGHKS and CDR2 is YYEKEE (reference sequence). This CDR3 spans 13 amino acids. The whole variable domain, remainder taken from reference TRBV5-5 and TRBJ1-6, is DAGVTQSPTHLIKTRGQQVTLRCSPISGHKSVSWYQQVLGQGPQFIFQYYEKEERGRGNFPDRFSARQFPNYSSELNVNALLLGDSALYLCASSLNWVSPLHFGNGTRLTVT.